This T cell receptor beta chain originates from a study of radiotherapy plus CTLA-4 blockade in lung cancer. V dropped 2 bases and J dropped 6 bases, with 22 bases sitting between them. The CDR3 runs 18 residues. Germline V gives CDR1 SEHNR, CDR2 FQNEAQ (reference sequence). Those patients who had chemo-refractory metastatic non-small-cell lung cancer were given focal radiation along with CTLA-4 blockade through ipilimumab. Assay used: immunoSEQ multiplex PCR; TCRdb lists only in-frame clones, some missing. The sample comprises about 51,000 clones, roughly 77% of which are singletons, and roughly 8.5% rests with the top ten.

Sample: peripheral blood, taken from a patient treated with radiotherapy plus ipilimumab. The chain is built from TRBV7-9 and TRBJ2-2; perhaps TRBD2 as D (6 bases). The source is a human donor with non-small cell lung cancer who had a complete response to radiotherapy plus ipilimumab. DNA of the CDR3: TGTGCCAGCAGCTTAAGACCAGGAAGTCTAGCGATTGCCGGGGAGCTGTTTTTT. As protein: CASSLRPGSLAIAGELFF.